The rows below give T cell receptor beta chains drawn from one sample of a study of long-term antiretroviral therapy in people with HIV. Libraries were prepared by immunoSEQ multiplex PCR; TCRdb keeps only in-frame clonotypes and omits some of them. In the table there are about 36,000 clones, more than 80% of which are singletons. Sample: unsorted PBMCs, taken 3.4 years after starting antiretroviral therapy. The receptors come from a man in his thirties or forties with HIV. CDR3s include the opening cysteine and the closing phenylalanine or tryptophan. A D gene is named only where the DNA matches it firmly. Expanded clones get a size class; other rows say once, few or many, or leave the size out.

D | J | size | V | DNA | CDR3
. | TRBJ1-4 | . | TRBV5-6 | TGTGCCAGCAGCGTTTTAGGCAGGGCAAATGAAAAACTGTTTTTT | CASSVLGRANEKLFF
. | TRBJ2-3 | . | TRBV29-1 | TGCAGCGTCCAAGGTACTCTGCGTTCCGATACGCAGTATTTT | CSVQGTLRSDTQYF
TRBD2 | TRBJ2-3 | once | TRBV10-3 | TGTGCCATCAGTGTGACTAGCGGAGGGGATACGCAGTATTTT | CAISVTSGGDTQYF
. | TRBJ1-3 | . | TRBV6-5 | TGTGCCAGCAGTTACTCGTCTCAGGGAACTGGAAACACCATATATTTT | CASSYSSQGTGNTIYF
. | TRBJ1-5 | . | TRBV7-2 | TGTGCCAGCAGCTCTACGACAGGTAGCAATCAGCCCCAGCATTTT | CASSSTTGSNQPQHF
. | TRBJ2-5 | . | TRBV10-3 | TGTGCCATCAGGCACACCGGAGAGACCCAGTACTTC | CAIRHTGETQYF
. | TRBJ2-1 | . | TRBV29-1 | TGCAGCGTCCCCAGTCCGGGAAATGAGCAGTTCTTC | CSVPSPGNEQFF
. | TRBJ2-7 | . | TRBV2 | TGTGCCAGCAGTGACGGCAGAGTCTACGAGCAGTACTTC | CASSDGRVYEQYF
. | TRBJ1-5 | . | TRBV15 | TGTGCCACCAGCGATAGACCCAATCAGCCCCAGCATTTT | CATSDRPNQPQHF
. | TRBJ2-3 | medium-sized | TRBV9 | TGTGCCAGCAGCGATGAGGGACTGAGCACAGATACGCAGTATTTT | CASSDEGLSTDTQYF
TRBD2 | TRBJ2-7 | . | TRBV7-3 | TGTGCCAGCAGCTTAGGACTAGCGGGGCCGCAGTACTTC | CASSLGLAGPQYF
. | TRBJ1-1 | . | TRBV5-4 | TGTGCCAGCAGCTTGGGGTCCAGTATGAACACTGAAGCTTTCTTT | CASSLGSSMNTEAFF
. | TRBJ2-2 | . | TRBV6-6 | TGTGCCAGCAGTTATTCAGGCGGGCCGAACACCGGGGAGCTGTTTTTT | CASSYSGGPNTGELFF
. | TRBJ2-7 | few | TRBV5-6 | TGTGCCAGCAGCGGCACCTACGAGCAGTACTTC | CASSGTYEQYF
. | TRBJ2-3 | . | TRBV29-1 | TGCAGCGTTATAAAGACAGGGAGGGCAGATACGCAGTATTTT | CSVIKTGRADTQYF
TRBD2 | TRBJ2-3 | . | TRBV7-2 | TGTGCCAGCAGCTTCAGGGCGGGGGTCACAGATACGCAGTATTTT | CASSFRAGVTDTQYF
. | TRBJ2-7 | once | TRBV11-2 | TGTGCCAGCAGCCTGGGGGCTACCTCCTACGAGCAGTACTTC | CASSLGATSYEQYF
. | TRBJ2-1 | . | TRBV5-1 | TGCGCCAGCAGCTTGGTGACGACTAGAGGCAATGAGCAGTTCTTC | CASSLVTTRGNEQFF
. | TRBJ2-1 | . | TRBV27 | TGTGCCAGCAGTTTAACATCCAACCCCTTTGATGAGCAGTTCTTC | CASSLTSNPFDEQFF
. | TRBJ2-5 | . | TRBV6-6 | TGTGCCAGCAGTTACAGCCAGACCGAGACCCAGTACTTC | CASSYSQTETQYF
TRBD2 | TRBJ2-1 | . | TRBV5-1 | TGCGCCAGCAGCCCTATGAGCGGGAGGGCCGGCGAGCAGTTCTTC | CASSPMSGRAGEQFF
. | TRBJ2-3 | . | TRBV4-1 | TGCGCCAGCAGCCAAGAGTTGGATACGCAGTATTTT | CASSQELDTQYF
. | TRBJ2-7 | . | TRBV7-9 | TGTGCCAGCAGCTTAACGAACGGGCAATACGAGCAGTACTTC | CASSLTNGQYEQYF
. | TRBJ2-2 | few | TRBV19 | TGTGCCAGTAGTAGGGGGGCGGCAGGGGGGATTCCCGGGGAGCTGTTTTTT | CASSRGAAGGIPGELFF
. | TRBJ1-2 | . | TRBV2 | TGTGCCAGCACCCCAAGGGGGGCGGGGGGCTACACCTTC | CASTPRGAGGYTF
. | TRBJ1-1 | . | TRBV18 | TGTGCCAGCCACCGAGGACAGAACACTGAAGCTTTCTTT | CASHRGQNTEAFF
. | TRBJ2-3 | once | TRBV18 | TGTGCCAGCTCACTCGGGGCAGGGAGTAAGACAGATACGCAGTATTTT | CASSLGAGSKTDTQYF
TRBD2 | TRBJ2-7 | . | TRBV7-2 | TGTGCCAGCAGCTCCTCTAGCGGCTCCTACGAGCAGTACTTC | CASSSSSGSYEQYF
TRBD1 | TRBJ2-1 | . | TRBV5-1 | TGCGCCAGCAGCGCAGGACAGGGGGGATACAATGAGCAGTTCTTC | CASSAGQGGYNEQFF
TRBD1 | TRBJ1-2 | . | TRBV19 | TGTGCCAGTAGGAATGGACAGGGGGCGGGAGGCTACACCTTC | CASRNGQGAGGYTF
. | TRBJ2-2 | . | TRBV6-5 | TGTGCCACCAACTTCCCAGTAAGAGGCGGGGAGCTGTTTTTT | CATNFPVRGGELFF
. | TRBJ1-4 | . | TRBV4-3 | TGCGCCAGCAGCTCGAACACAGGCTACGCCGCAACTAATGAAAAACTGTTTTTT | CASSSNTGYAATNEKLFF
TRBD2 | TRBJ2-1 | . | TRBV27 | TGTGCCAGCAGTCCTAGGACTAGCGGGCTTGAGCAGTTCTTC | CASSPRTSGLEQFF
TRBD2 | TRBJ2-3 | once | TRBV6-5 | TGTGCCAGCAAGCGGGGTGTTAGCACAGATACGCAGTATTTT | CASKRGVSTDTQYF
. | TRBJ2-7 | . | TRBV15 | TGTGCCACCAGCAGAGAAAATGTGGGGGAGCAGTACTTC | CATSRENVGEQYF
TRBD1 | TRBJ1-3 | . | TRBV15 | TGTGCCACCAGCAGAGGACAGGGGGCCTCTGGAAACACCATATATTTT | CATSRGQGASGNTIYF
TRBD1 | TRBJ1-1 | . | TRBV6-6 | TGTGCCAGCAACCGACAGGGAAGGAGCACTGAAGCTTTCTTT | CASNRQGRSTEAFF
TRBD2 | TRBJ2-7 | . | TRBV5-4 | TGTGCCAGCAGCCCGGGACTAGCGCCGGGGGTGGAGCAGTACTTC | CASSPGLAPGVEQYF
TRBD2 | TRBJ2-1 | . | TRBV28 | TGTGCCAGCAGTATCCAGCGGGAAGCAGGAGAGCAGTTCTTC | CASSIQREAGEQFF
. | TRBJ1-3 | . | TRBV6-5 | TGTGCCAGCAGTTACATCGGGAGCTCTGGAAACACCATATATTTT | CASSYIGSSGNTIYF
. | TRBJ1-5 | . | TRBV28 | TGTGCCAGCAGTCTCGGTGCCCATCAGCCCCAGCATTTT | CASSLGAHQPQHF
. | TRBJ1-3 | . | TRBV7-6 | TGTGCCAGCAGCTTGCAGTTAGGAAACACCATATATTTT | CASSLQLGNTIYF
. | TRBJ2-7 | . | TRBV6-5 | TGTGCCAGCAGTGCGGGACAGTGGTACGAGCAGTACTTC | CASSAGQWYEQYF
. | TRBJ1-2 | . | TRBV30 | TGTGCCTGGAAAGGGTCGGAGGGCTACACCTTC | CAWKGSEGYTF
. | TRBJ1-1 | . | TRBV5-1 | TGCGCCAGCAGCACCTTGACAGGTGAAGCTTTCTTT | CASSTLTGEAFF
TRBD2 | TRBJ2-7 | . | TRBV4-3 | TGCGCCAGCAGCGAAAGACTAGCGGGAGGGCAATACGAGCAGTACTTC | CASSERLAGGQYEQYF
TRBD2 | TRBJ2-3 | . | TRBV7-9 | TGTGCCAGCAGCTCGGGACTAGCGGCTAGCACAGATACGCAGTATTTT | CASSSGLAASTDTQYF
. | TRBJ2-2 | . | TRBV11-2 | TGTGCCAGCAGCTTTCGGAACACCGGGGAGCTGTTTTTT | CASSFRNTGELFF
. | TRBJ2-5 | . | TRBV5-4 | TGTGCCAGCAGCGCACCCGGGGGACATCAAGAGACCCAGTACTTC | CASSAPGGHQETQYF
TRBD2 | TRBJ2-2 | once | TRBV29-1 | TGCAGCGTAACGGTGGGACTAGCGGGAGCGTATAGCACCGGGGAGCTGTTTTTT | CSVTVGLAGAYSTGELFF